Following are 3 T cell receptor beta chains from one sample sequenced in a study of T cell responses to AZD1222 COVID-19 vaccine. The assay was immunoSEQ multiplex PCR, and TCRdb's table has in-frame clones only and misses some. The data contain 100,000 to 150,000 clones, around nine tenths of them singletons. Source: peripheral blood, taken on day 0 of AZD1222 vaccination. Receptor source: an adult in good health.

This clone was observed once. V and J are TRBV5-1 and TRBJ2-3, with D maybe TRBD2 (7 bases). The CDR3 extends over 16 amino acids. V shed 4 bases and J shed 3 bases, with 18 bases lying between them. Germline CDR1 reads SGHRS; CDR2 reads YFSETQ. CDR3 protein: CASSPGGGGATDTQYF. In DNA, the CDR3 is TGCGCCAGCAGCCCAGGTGGTGGGGGGGCGACAGATACGCAGTATTTT.

This chain uses TRBV27 with TRBJ1-1; a weak D match, TRBD1 (5 bases). V lost 5 bases and J lost 0, with 22 bases in between. The CDR3 consists of 18 residues. The V gene's germline CDR1 is MNHEY and CDR2 SMNVEV (reference sequence). The chain's CDR3 is CASSRMGGSRRMNTEAFF. CDR3 nucleotide sequence: TGTGCCAGCAGTCGTATGGGGGGATCGCGGAGAATGAACACTGAAGCTTTCTTT.

This clone was detected a few times. The chain is built from TRBV6-5 and TRBJ1-1, with 9 positions matching TRBD1. Per germline, CDR1 MNHEY and CDR2 SVGAGI. This CDR3 is built from 15 residues. V shed 4 bases, J shed 5 bases, and the junction held 8 bases outside the gene matches. CDR3 loop: CASSFLQGAETEAFF. The DNA for the CDR3 is TGTGCCAGCAGTTTCCTACAGGGGGCTGAGACTGAAGCTTTCTTT.